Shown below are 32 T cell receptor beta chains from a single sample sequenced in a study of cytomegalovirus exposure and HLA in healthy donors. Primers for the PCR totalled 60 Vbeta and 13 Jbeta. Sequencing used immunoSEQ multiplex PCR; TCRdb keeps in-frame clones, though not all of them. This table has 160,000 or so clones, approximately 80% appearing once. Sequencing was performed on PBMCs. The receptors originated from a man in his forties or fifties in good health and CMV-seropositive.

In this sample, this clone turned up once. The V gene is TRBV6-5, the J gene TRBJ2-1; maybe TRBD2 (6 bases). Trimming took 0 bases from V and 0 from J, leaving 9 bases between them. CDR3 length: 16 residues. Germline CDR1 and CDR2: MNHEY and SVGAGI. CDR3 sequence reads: CASSYSAAGSYNEQFF. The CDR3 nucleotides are TGTGCCAGCAGTTACTCGGCAGCGGGCTCCTACAATGAGCAGTTCTTC.

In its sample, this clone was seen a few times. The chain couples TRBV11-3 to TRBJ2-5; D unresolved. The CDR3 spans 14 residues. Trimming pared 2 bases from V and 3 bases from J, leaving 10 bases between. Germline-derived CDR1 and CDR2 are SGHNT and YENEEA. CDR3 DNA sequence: TGTGCCAGCAGCTTACGGCTAGGAGAAGAGACCCAGTACTTC. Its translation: CASSLRLGEETQYF.

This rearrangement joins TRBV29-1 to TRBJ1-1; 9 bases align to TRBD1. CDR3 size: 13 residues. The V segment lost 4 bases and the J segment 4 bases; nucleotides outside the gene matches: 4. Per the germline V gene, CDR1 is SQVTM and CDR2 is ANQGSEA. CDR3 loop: CSVATGGGTEAFF. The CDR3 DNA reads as TGCAGCGTTGCGACAGGGGGGGGCACTGAAGCTTTCTTT. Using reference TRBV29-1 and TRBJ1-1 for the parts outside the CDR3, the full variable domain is SAVISQKPSRDICQRGTSLTIQCQVDSQVTMMFWYRQQPGQSLTLIATANQGSEATYESGFVIDKFPISRPNLTFSTLTVSNMSPEDSSIYLCSVATGGGTEAFFGQGTRLTVV.

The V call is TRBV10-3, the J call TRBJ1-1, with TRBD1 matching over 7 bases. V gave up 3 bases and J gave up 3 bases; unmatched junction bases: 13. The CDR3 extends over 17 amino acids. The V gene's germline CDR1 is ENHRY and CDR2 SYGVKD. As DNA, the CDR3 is TGTGCCATCAGTGAAAGATGGCAGGGGGATGGGGACACTGAAGCTTTCTTT. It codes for CAISERWQGDGDTEAFF.

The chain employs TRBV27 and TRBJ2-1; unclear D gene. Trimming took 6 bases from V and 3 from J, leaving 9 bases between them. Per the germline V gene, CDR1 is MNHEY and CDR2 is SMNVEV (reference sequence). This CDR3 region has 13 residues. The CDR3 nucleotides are TGTGCCAGCAGGGAGACGGACTACAATGAGCAGTTCTTC. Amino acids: CASRETDYNEQFF.

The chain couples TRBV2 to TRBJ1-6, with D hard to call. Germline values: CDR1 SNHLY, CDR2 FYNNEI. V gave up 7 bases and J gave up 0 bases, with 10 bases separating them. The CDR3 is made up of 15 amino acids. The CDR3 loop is CASKEGNSYNSPLHF. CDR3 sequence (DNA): TGTGCCAGCAAGGAGGGAAACTCCTATAATTCACCCCTCCACTTT.

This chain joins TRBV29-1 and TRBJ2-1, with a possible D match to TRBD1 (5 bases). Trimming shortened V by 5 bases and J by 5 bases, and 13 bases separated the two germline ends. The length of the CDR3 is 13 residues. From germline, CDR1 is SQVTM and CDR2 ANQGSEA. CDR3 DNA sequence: TGCAGCGTTCCAGGGTTTGAGAACAATGAGCAGTTCTTC. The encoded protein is CSVPGFENNEQFF.

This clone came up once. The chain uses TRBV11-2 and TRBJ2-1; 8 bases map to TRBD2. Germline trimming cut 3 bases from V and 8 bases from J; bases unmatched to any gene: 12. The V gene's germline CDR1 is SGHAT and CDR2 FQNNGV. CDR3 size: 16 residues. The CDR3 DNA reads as TGTGCCAGCAGCTTTGGAGGAACGGGAGGGGCGGATGAGCAGTTCTTC. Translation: CASSFGGTGGADEQFF.

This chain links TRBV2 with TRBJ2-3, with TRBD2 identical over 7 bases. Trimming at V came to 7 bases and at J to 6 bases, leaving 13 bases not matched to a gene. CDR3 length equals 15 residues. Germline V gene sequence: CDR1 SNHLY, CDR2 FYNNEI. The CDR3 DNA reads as TGTGCCAGCACCCAAGGGGTCCCCGGGGGGGATACGCAGTATTTT. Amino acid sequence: CASTQGVPGGDTQYF.

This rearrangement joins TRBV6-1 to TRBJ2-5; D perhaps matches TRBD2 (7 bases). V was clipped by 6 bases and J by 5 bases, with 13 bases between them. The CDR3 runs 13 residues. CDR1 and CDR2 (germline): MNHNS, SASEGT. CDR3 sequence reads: CASRGGGAETQYF. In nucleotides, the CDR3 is TGTGCCAGCAGGGGAGGGGGGGCGGAGACCCAGTACTTC.

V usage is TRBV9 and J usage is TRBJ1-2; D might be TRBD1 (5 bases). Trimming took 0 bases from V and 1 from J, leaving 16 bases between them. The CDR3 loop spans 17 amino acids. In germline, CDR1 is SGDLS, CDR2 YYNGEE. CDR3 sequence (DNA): TGTGCCAGCAGCGTAGGAACAGGCGGGACTCTTAACTATGGCTACACCTTC. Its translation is CASSVGTGGTLNYGYTF.

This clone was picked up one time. The CDR3 loop is CASSEAVGGPSTDTQYF. In DNA form, the CDR3 reads TGTGCCAGCAGTGAAGCCGTGGGAGGGCCTTCTACAGATACGCAGTATTTT. This chain uses TRBV2 with TRBJ2-3; TRBD2 aligns across 7 bases. With 0 bases clipped from V and 3 bases from J, the junction kept 9 bases outside the gene matches. Germline V gives CDR1 SNHLY, CDR2 FYNNEI. The CDR3 is made up of 17 amino acids.

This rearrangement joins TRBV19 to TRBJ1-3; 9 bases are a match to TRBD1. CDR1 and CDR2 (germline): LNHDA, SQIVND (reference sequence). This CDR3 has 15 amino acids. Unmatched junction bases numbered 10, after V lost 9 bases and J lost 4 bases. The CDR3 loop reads CASSVGTGTGNTIYF. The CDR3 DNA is TGTGCCAGCTCCGTAGGGACAGGGACGGGAAACACCATATATTTT.

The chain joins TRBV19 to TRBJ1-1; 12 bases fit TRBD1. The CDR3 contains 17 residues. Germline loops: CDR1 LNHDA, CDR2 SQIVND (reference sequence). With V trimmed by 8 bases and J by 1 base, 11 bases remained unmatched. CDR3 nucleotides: TGTGCCAGTGCTGCCGGGACAGGGGGCGGGAGGAACACTGAAGCTTTCTTT. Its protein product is CASAAGTGGGRNTEAFF.

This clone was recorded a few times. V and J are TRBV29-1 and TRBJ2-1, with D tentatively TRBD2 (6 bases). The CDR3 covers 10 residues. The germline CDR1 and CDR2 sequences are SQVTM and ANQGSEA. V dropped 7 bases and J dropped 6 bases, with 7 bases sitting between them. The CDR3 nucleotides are TGCAGCGGGAGGGTCAATGAGCAGTTCTTC. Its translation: CSGRVNEQFF.

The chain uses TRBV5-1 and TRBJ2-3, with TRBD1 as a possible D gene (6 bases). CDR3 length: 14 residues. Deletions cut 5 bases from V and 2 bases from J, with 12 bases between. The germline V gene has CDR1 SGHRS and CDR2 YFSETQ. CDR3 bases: TGCGCCAGCAGTTTGAAGGGGGTCACAGATACGCAGTATTTT. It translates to CASSLKGVTDTQYF.

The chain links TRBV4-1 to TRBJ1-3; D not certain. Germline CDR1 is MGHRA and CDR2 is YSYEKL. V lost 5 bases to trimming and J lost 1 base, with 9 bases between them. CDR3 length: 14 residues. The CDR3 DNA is TGCGCCAGCAGCGGTGCCGGGTCTGGAAACACCATATATTTT. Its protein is CASSGAGSGNTIYF.

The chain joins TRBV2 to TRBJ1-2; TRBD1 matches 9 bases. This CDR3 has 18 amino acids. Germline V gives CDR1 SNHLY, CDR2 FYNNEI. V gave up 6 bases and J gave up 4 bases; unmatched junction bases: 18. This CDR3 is CASREAGTGFSGGYGYTF. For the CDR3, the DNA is TGTGCCAGCAGAGAGGCCGGGACAGGGTTTTCGGGCGGCTATGGCTACACCTTC.

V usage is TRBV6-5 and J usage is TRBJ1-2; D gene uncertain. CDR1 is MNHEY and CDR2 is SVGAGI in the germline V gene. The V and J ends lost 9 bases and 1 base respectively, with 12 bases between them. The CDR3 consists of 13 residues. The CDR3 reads CASSRDINYGYTF. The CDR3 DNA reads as TGTGCCAGTTCTCGTGACATTAACTATGGCTACACCTTC.

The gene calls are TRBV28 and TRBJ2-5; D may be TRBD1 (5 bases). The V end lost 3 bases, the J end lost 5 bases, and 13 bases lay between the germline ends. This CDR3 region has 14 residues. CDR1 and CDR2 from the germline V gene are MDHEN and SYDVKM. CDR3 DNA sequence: TGTGCCAGCAGTTTCCCCCCGGACAAGGAGACCCAGTACTTC. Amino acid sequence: CASSFPPDKETQYF.

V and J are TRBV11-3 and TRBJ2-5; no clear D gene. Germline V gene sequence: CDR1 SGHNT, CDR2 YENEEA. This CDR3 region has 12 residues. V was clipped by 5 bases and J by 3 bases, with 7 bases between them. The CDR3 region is CASSPREETQYF. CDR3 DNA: TGTGCCAGCAGCCCGAGAGAAGAGACCCAGTACTTC.

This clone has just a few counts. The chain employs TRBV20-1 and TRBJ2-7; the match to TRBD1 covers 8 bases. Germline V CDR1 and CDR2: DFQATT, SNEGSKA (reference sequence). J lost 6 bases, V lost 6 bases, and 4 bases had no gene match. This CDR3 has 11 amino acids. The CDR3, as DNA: TGCAGTGCCGGACAGGGTAGCGAGCAGTACTTC. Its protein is CSAGQGSEQYF.

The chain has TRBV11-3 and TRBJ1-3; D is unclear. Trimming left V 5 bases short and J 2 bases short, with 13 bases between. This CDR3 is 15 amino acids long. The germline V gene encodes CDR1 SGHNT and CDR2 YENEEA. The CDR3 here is CASSQDRGTGNTIYF. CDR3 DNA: TGTGCCAGCAGCCAAGACCGGGGAACTGGAAACACCATATATTTT.

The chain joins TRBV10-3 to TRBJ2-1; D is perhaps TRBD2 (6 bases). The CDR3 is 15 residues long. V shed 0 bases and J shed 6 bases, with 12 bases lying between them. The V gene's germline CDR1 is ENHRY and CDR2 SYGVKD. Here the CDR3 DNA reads TGTGCCATCAGTGAGTCAACGGGAGCTGTCAATGAGCAGTTCTTC. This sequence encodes CAISESTGAVNEQFF.

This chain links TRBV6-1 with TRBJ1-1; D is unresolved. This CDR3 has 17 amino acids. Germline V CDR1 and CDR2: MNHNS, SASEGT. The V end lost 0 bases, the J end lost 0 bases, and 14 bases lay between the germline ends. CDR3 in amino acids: CASSEAVINAMNTEAFF. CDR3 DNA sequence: TGTGCCAGCAGTGAAGCGGTGATCAATGCTATGAACACTGAAGCTTTCTTT.

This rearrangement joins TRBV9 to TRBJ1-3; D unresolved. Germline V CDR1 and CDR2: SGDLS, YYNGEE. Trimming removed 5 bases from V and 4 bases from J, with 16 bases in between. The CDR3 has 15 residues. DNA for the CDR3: TGTGCCAGCAGTGGGCTCATGGAACACGGAAACACCATATATTTT. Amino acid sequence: CASSGLMEHGNTIYF.

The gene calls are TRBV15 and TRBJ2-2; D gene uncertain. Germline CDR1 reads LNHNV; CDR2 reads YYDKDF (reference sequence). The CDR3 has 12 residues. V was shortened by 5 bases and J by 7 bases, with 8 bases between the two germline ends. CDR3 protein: CATSPSGGELFF. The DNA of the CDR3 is TGTGCCACCAGCCCCTCGGGCGGGGAGCTGTTTTTT.

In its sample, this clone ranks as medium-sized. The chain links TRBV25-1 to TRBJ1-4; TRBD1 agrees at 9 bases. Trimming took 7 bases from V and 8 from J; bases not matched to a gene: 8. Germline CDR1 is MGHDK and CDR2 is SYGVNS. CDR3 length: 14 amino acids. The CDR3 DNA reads TGTGCCAGCAACCCGGGACAGGGTGGGGAAAAACTGTTTTTT. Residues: CASNPGQGGEKLFF.

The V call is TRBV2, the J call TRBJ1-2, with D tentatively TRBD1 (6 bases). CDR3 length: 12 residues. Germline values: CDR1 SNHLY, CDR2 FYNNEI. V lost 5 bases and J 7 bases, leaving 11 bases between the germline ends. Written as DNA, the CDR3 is TGTGCCAGCAGTAACAGGGAGGGTGGCTACACCTTC. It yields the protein CASSNREGGYTF.

The CDR3 here is CASSLAGRNTEAFF. The CDR3 nucleotides are TGTGCCAGCAGCTTAGCAGGGAGGAACACTGAAGCTTTCTTT. V and J are TRBV7-8 and TRBJ1-1, with D hard to call. Deletions cut 0 bases from V and 1 base from J, with 6 bases between. Germline CDR1 is SGHVS and CDR2 is FQNEAQ. The CDR3 has 14 residues.

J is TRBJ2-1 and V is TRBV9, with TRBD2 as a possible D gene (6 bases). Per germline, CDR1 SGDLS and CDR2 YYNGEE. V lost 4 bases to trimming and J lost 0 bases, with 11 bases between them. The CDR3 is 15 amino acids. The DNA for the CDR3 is TGTGCCAGCAGCCCCCTCGGGGGCTCCTACAATGAGCAGTTCTTC. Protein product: CASSPLGGSYNEQFF.

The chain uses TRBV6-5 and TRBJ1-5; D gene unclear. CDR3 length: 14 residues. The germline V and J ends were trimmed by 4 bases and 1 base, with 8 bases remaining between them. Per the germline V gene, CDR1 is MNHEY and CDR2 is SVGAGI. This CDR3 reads CASSWTGSNQPQHF. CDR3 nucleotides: TGTGCCAGCAGTTGGACGGGGAGCAATCAGCCCCAGCATTTT.